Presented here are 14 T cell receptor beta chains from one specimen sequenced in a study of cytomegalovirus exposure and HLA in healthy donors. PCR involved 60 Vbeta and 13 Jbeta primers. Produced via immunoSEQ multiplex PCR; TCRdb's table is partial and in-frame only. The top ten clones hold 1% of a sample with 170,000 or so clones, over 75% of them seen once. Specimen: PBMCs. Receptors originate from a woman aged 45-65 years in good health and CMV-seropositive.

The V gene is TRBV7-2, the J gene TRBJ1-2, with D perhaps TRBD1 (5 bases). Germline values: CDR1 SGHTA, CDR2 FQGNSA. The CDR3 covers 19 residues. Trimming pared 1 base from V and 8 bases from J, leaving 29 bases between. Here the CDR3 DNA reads TGTGCCAGCAGCTTAGAAGCGGAATCCGGGAGGCGGGGACTGGAGGGCTACACCTTC. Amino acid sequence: CASSLEAESGRRGLEGYTF. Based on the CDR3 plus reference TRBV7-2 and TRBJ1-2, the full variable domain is GAGVSQSPSNKVTEKGKDVELRCDPISGHTALYWYRQSLGQGLEFLIYFQGNSAPDKSGLPSDRFSAERTGGSVSTLTIQRTQQEDSAVYLCASSLEAESGRRGLEGYTFGSGTRLTVV.

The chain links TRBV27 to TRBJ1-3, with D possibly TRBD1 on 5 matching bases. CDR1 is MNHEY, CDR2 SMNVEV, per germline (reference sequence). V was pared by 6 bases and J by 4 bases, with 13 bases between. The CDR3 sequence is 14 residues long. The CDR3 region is CASRSGAGGNTIYF. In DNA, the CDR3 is TGTGCCAGCAGGAGTGGGGCAGGAGGAAACACCATATATTTT.

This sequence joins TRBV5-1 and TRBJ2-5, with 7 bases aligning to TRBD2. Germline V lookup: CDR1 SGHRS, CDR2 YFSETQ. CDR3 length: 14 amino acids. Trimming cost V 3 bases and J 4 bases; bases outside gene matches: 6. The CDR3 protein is CASSSGDYAETQYF. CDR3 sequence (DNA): TGCGCCAGCAGCTCCGGGGACTACGCAGAGACCCAGTACTTC.

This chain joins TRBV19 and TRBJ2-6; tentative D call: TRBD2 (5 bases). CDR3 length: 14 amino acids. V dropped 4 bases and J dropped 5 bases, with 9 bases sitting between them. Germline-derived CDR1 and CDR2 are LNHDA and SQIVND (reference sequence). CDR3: CASSTPGRANVLTF. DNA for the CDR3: TGTGCCAGTAGTACCCCGGGAAGGGCCAACGTCCTGACTTTC. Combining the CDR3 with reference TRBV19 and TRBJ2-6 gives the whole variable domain DGGITQSPKYLFRKEGQNVTLSCEQNLNHDAMYWYRQDPGQGLRLIYYSQIVNDFQKGDIAEGYSVSREKKESFPLTVTSAQKNPTAFYLCASSTPGRANVLTFGAGSRLTVL.

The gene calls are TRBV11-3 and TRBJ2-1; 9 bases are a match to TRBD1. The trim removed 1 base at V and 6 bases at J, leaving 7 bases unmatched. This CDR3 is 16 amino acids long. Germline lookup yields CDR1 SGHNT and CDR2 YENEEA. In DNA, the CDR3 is TGTGCCAGCAGCTTAGGGGGGGGGACAGGGCTCAATGAGCAGTTCTTC. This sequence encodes CASSLGGGTGLNEQFF.

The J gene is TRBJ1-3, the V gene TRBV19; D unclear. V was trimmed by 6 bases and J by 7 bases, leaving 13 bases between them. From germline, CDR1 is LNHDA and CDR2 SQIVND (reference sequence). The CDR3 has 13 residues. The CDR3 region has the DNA TGTGCCAGTAGCACCGTAAGAGGGAACACCATATATTTT. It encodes CASSTVRGNTIYF.

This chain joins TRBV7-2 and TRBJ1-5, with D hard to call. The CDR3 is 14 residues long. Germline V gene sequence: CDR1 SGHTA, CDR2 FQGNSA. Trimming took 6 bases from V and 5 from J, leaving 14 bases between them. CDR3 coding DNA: TGTGCCAGCAGTTTGATGGGGAGAGATCAGCCCCAGCATTTT. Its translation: CASSLMGRDQPQHF. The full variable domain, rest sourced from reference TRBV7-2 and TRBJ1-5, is GAGVSQSPSNKVTEKGKDVELRCDPISGHTALYWYRQSLGQGLEFLIYFQGNSAPDKSGLPSDRFSAERTGGSVSTLTIQRTQQEDSAVYLCASSLMGRDQPQHFGDGTRLSIL.

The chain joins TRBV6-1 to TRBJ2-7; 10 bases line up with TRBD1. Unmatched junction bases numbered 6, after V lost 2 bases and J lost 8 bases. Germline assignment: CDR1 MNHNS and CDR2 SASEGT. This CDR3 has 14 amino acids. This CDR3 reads CASSERGQGKKQYF. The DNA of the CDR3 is TGTGCCAGCAGTGAACGGGGACAGGGGAAGAAGCAGTACTTC.

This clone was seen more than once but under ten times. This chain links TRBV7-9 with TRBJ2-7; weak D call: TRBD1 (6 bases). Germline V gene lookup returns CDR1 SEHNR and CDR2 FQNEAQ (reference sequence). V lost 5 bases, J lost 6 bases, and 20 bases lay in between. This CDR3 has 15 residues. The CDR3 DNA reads TGTGCCAGCAGCCCCCTCCGGACAGTAAACGCCGAGCAGTACTTC. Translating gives CASSPLRTVNAEQYF.

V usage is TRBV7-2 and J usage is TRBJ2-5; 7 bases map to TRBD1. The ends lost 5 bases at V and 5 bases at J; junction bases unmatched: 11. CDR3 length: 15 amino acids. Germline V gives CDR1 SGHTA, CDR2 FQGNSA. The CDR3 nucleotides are TGTGCCAGCAGCCCCGACAGGGCGAGTTGGGAGACCCAGTACTTC. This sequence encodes CASSPDRASWETQYF.

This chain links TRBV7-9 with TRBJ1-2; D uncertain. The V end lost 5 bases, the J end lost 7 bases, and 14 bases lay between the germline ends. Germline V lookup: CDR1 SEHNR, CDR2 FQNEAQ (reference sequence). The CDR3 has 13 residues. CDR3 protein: CASSPISRGGYTF. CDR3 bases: TGTGCCAGCAGCCCGATCTCACGGGGTGGCTACACCTTC.

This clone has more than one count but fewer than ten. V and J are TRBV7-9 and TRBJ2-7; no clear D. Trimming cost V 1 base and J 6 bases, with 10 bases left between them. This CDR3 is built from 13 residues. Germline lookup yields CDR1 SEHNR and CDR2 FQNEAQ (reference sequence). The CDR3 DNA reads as TGTGCCAGCAGCTTAGGTCCCGACTCCGAGCAGTACTTC. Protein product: CASSLGPDSEQYF.

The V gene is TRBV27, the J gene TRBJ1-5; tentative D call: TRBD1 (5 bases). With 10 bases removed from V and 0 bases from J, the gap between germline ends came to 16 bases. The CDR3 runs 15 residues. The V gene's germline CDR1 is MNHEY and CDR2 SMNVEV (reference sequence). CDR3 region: CATRSTDFSNQPQHF. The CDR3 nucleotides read TGTGCCACCCGATCGACAGACTTTAGCAATCAGCCCCAGCATTTT.

In DNA, the CDR3 is TGTGCAAGTCGCTTAGAATTTTGGGGGAGGACCACCTACGAGCAGTACTTC. It specifies CASRLEFWGRTTYEQYF. The V gene is TRBV12-2, the J gene TRBJ2-7; the D call TRBD2 from the table was never checked on the DNA. TRBV12-2 is assigned pseudogene status. The CDR3 contains 17 residues.